This T cell receptor (beta chain) was captured by sequencing in a study of T cell responses to AZD1222 COVID-19 vaccine. CDR3 length: 15 residues. General study findings and limits: Nearly half of spike-specific TCRs reportedly go after variant regions that carry no mutations. Baseline serology detected seropositivity in only 6 or 7 AZD1222 recipients.

Note on this clone: The antigen remains unidentified.

Clones were sequenced by immunoSEQ multiplex PCR, and TCRdb holds only the in-frame ones, with some missing. The top ten hold over 8% of the sample, which has about 110,000 clones, about 88% seen once. The clonotype originates from an adult in good health. The V gene is TRBV21-1, the J gene TRBJ1-1; no check of the table's D call, TRBD1, against the DNA was made. TRBV21-1 is noted as a pseudogene. The material sequenced was peripheral blood, taken on day 0 of AZD1222 vaccination. CDR3 sequence reads: CASLLPHKSGSGAFF. CDR3 DNA: TGTGCCAGCCTCCTCCCCCACAAGTCAGGGTCAGGAGCTTTCTTT.